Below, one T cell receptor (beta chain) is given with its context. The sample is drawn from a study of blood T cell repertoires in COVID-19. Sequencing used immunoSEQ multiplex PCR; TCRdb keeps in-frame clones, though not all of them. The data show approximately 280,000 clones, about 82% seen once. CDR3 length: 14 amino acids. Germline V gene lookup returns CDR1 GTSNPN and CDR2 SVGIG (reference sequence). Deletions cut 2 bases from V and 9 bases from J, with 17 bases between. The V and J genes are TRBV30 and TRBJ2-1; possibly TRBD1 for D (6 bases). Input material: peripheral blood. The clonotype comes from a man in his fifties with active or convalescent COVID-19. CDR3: CAWSSQGFYGEQFF. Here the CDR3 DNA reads TGTGCCTGGAGTTCACAGGGCTTTTATGGTGAGCAGTTCTTC.